The 23 T cell receptor beta chains below all came from one sample that was sequenced in a study of molecular identifiers for immune sequencing clone quantification. TCRdb re-analysed the PCR reads in MiXCR, keeping a single row per CDR3 protein. Of approximately 500,000 distinct CDR3 sequences detected, roughly 26% appear once; the ten largest clones hold approximately 0.76%. What was sequenced was naive CD8+ T cells from blood, with Jurkat cell RNA spiked in. Subset defined: FACS-sorted CD8+CD4-CCR7+CD45RA+ naive T cells. The source is a human donor in good health. Some libraries in this study had Jurkat cell RNA spiked in.

This clonotype was picked up many times. The rearrangement joins TRBV25-1 to TRBJ2-3; D remains unclear. This CDR3 region has 15 residues. Germline values: CDR1 MGHDK, CDR2 SYGVNS. Trimming shortened V by 5 bases and J by 2 bases, and 14 bases separated the two germline ends. The CDR3 DNA reads TGTGCCAGCAGTCAAATTATGGCTAACACAGATACGCAGTATTTT. Residues: CASSQIMANTDTQYF.

This clonotype was counted many times. The chain recombines TRBV6-6 with TRBJ1-1; 7 bases align to TRBD1. This CDR3 comprises 15 residues. Germline V gene lookup returns CDR1 MNHNY and CDR2 SVGAGI (reference sequence). V dropped 3 bases and J dropped 5; count of bases not matched to a gene: 9. CDR3 residues: CASSYLSRGQTEAFF. CDR3 nucleotides: TGTGCCAGCAGTTATTTGTCGAGGGGGCAGACTGAAGCTTTCTTT.

This chain uses TRBV6-4 with TRBJ2-2, with D hard to call. The CDR3 extends over 12 amino acids. The V gene's germline CDR1 is MRHNA and CDR2 SNTAGT. V gave up 3 bases and J gave up 6 bases, with 5 bases separating them. The CDR3: CASSEISGELFF. The CDR3, as DNA: TGTGCCAGCAGTGAGATCTCCGGGGAGCTGTTTTTT.

On this clonotype itself: The conserved phenylalanine or tryptophan normally closing the CDR3 is absent here, so this likely arose from a read error. This rearrangement joins TRBV7-9 to TRBJ2-7; possible D gene TRBD2, 6 bases. The germline gives CDR1 SEHNR, CDR2 FQNEAQ (reference sequence). The CDR3 has 16 residues. V was cut by 5 bases and J by 0 bases, with 17 bases left in between. The CDR3 DNA sequence: TGTGCCAGCAGCGGACTCGGACTACAAAGCTCCTACGAGCAGTACTCC. Its translation is CASSGLGLQSSYEQYS.

In this sample, this clonotype turned up a few times. The V and J genes are TRBV13 and TRBJ2-1, with D maybe TRBD1 (5 bases). Per germline, CDR1 PRHDT and CDR2 FYEKMQ (reference sequence). This CDR3 contains 15 residues. Trimming removed 6 bases at V and 5 bases at J, with 17 bases between. CDR3 in DNA: TGTGCCAGCAGACGAGGACATGGCGCGAACAATGAGCAGTTCTTC. It encodes CASRRGHGANNEQFF.

V usage is TRBV5-4 and J usage is TRBJ1-1; a possible D gene is TRBD1 (5 bases). V shed 4 bases and J shed 3 bases, with 16 bases lying between them. CDR1 and CDR2 from the germline V gene are SGHNT and YYREEE (reference sequence). The CDR3 is 15 amino acids. The CDR3 reads CASSPARGLDTEAFF. In DNA, the CDR3 is TGTGCCAGCAGCCCCGCTAGGGGCCTGGACACTGAAGCTTTCTTT.

With regard to this clonotype: The junction shows a germline mismatch at one end, possibly a read error. The V call is TRBV6-6, the J call TRBJ2-1; D gene uncertain. The CDR3 has 12 amino acids. CDR1 is MNHNY, CDR2 SVGAGI, per germline (reference sequence). CDR3 sequence: CVSSYSDNEQFF. CDR3 bases: TGTGTCAGCAGTTACTCGGATAATGAGCAGTTCTTC.

This clonotype was counted a few times. The chain uses TRBV19 and TRBJ2-7, with TRBD1 matching over 8 bases. CDR3 length equals 15 residues. V dropped 3 bases and J dropped 1; count of bases not matched to a gene: 5. Germline lookup yields CDR1 LNHDA and CDR2 SQIVND (reference sequence). CDR3 bases: TGTGCCAGTAGTATTGGACAGGGCGAATCCTACGAGCAGTACTTC. Translated, it gives CASSIGQGESYEQYF.

This clonotype has ten or more counts. The V call is TRBV7-6, the J call TRBJ1-1, with a weak D call TRBD1 (5 bases). Per germline, CDR1 SGHVS and CDR2 FNYEAQ. The CDR3 contains 15 residues. V shed 4 bases and J shed 4 bases, with 16 bases lying between them. CDR3: CASSSSQGWGTEAFF. The CDR3 DNA sequence: TGTGCCAGCAGCTCATCCCAGGGTTGGGGCACTGAAGCTTTCTTT.

As for this clonotype: Just one base apart from a much larger clone, this may be a read error. The chain joins TRBV11-2 to TRBJ2-5, with D unresolved. Germline CDR1 SGHAT, CDR2 FQNNGV. This CDR3 has 14 residues. CDR3 coding DNA: TGTGCCAGCAGCCCTTCCTGGGATCCAGAGCCCCAGTACTTC. It yields the protein CASSPSWDPEPQYF.

A word on this clonotype: Given a much more abundant clone one base away, this may be a read error. The CDR3 region has the DNA TGTGGCAGCAGTTGGACACAATATAGCAATCAGCCCCAGCATTTT. This encodes CGSSWTQYSNQPQHF. This chain links TRBV6-2 or TRBV6-3 with TRBJ1-5, with D perhaps TRBD1 (5 bases). There are 15 residues in the CDR3. The germline V gene encodes CDR1 MNHEY and CDR2 SVGEGT.

The chain has TRBV27 and TRBJ2-7; possibly TRBD2 for D (5 bases). V was shortened by 8 bases and J by 9 bases, with 14 bases between the two germline ends. The CDR3 is made up of 11 amino acids. The germline V gene has CDR1 MNHEY and CDR2 SMNVEV (reference sequence). This CDR3 reads CASQTGDWQYF. CDR3 bases: TGTGCCAGCCAAACCGGGGATTGGCAGTACTTC.

The V call is TRBV27, the J call TRBJ2-4; D gene unclear. Germline V lookup: CDR1 MNHEY, CDR2 SMNVEV (reference sequence). V lost 5 bases and J 9 bases, leaving 14 bases between the germline ends. The CDR3 is 13 amino acids. CDR3 nucleotide sequence: TGTGCCAGCAGTCCCCTCCTTAGTAGCATTCAGTACTTC. It is translated as CASSPLLSSIQYF.

A note on this clonotype: Given a far larger clone just one base away, this is likely a sequencing read error. This rearrangement joins TRBV7-2 to TRBJ2-1; unclear D gene. The germline V gene has CDR1 SGHTA and CDR2 FQGNSA. The CDR3 is 15 residues long. Written as DNA, the CDR3 is TGTGCCAGCAGCTTGGGCGGCAGCTCCTACAATGAGCACTTCTTC. This codes for CASSLGGSSYNEHFF.

The chain employs TRBV6-6 and TRBJ1-2; D is perhaps TRBD1 (5 bases). With 8 bases removed from V and 4 bases from J, the gap between germline ends came to 14 bases. Germline CDR1 MNHNY, CDR2 SVGAGI (reference sequence). The CDR3 spans 13 residues. CDR3 sequence (DNA): TGTGCCAGCCTTCAGGGCCCCCCCTATGGCTACACCTTC. Translation gives CASLQGPPYGYTF.

V is TRBV6-2 or TRBV6-3 and J is TRBJ2-5; D remains ambiguous. Trimming pared 7 bases from V and 5 bases from J, leaving 23 bases between. Per the germline V gene, CDR1 is MNHEY and CDR2 is SVGEGT. The CDR3 covers 16 residues. The CDR3 DNA is TGTGCCAGCACCCACCCGGACGGCTGGCCGTGGGAGACCCAGTACTTC. Its translation: CASTHPDGWPWETQYF.

This clonotype occurred a few times. V usage is TRBV30 and J usage is TRBJ2-2, with 11 positions matching TRBD2. V trimming: 5 bases; J trimming: 5 bases; junction bases outside the gene matches: 7. The V gene's germline CDR1 is GTSNPN and CDR2 SVGIG (reference sequence). The CDR3 extends over 15 amino acids. The CDR3 DNA reads TGTGCCTGGGGACTAGCGGGCAGAAGGACCGGGGAGCTGTTTTTT. The encoded protein is CAWGLAGRRTGELFF.

Regarding this clonotype: A clone one base away is much larger, so this may be a read error. The V call is TRBV5-1, the J call TRBJ2-5; D possibly corresponds to TRBD1 (6 bases). Germline-derived CDR1 and CDR2 are SGHRS and YFSETQ. The CDR3 has 13 amino acids. V lost 3 bases and J 3 bases, leaving 9 bases between the germline ends. The CDR3: CASSSGTKETQYF. The DNA for the CDR3 is TGCGCCAGCAGCTCCGGGACAAAAGAGACCCAGTACTTC.

The chain joins TRBV6-2 or TRBV6-3 to TRBJ2-3; D unresolved. The CDR3 spans 17 residues. Trimming took 0 bases from V and 4 from J, leaving 17 bases between them. Germline CDR1 reads MNHEY; CDR2 reads SVGEGT. CDR3 sequence reads: CASSYSNGEDHSDTQYF. The CDR3 bases are TGTGCCAGCAGTTACTCGAATGGCGAGGATCATTCAGATACGCAGTATTTT.

This clonotype was recorded at least ten times. This CDR3 reads CSARARGLAGISGANVLTF. The CDR3 DNA follows: TGCAGTGCTAGAGCGCGAGGACTAGCGGGAATCTCTGGGGCCAACGTCCTGACTTTC. This rearrangement joins TRBV20-1 to TRBJ2-6; 12 bases line up with TRBD2. CDR1 and CDR2 from the germline V gene are DFQATT and SNEGSKA (reference sequence). CDR3 size: 19 residues. The V gene end was trimmed by 1 base and the J gene end by 0 bases; junction bases not matched to a gene: 7.

The V call is TRBV20-1, the J call TRBJ2-1, with 13 bases that match TRBD2. J was trimmed by 4 bases and V by 0 bases; bases with no gene match: 18. This CDR3 region has 21 residues. CDR1 and CDR2 (germline): DFQATT, SNEGSKA (reference sequence). The CDR3 sequence is CSARDPAGTSGVVSIYNEQFF. CDR3 DNA sequence: TGCAGTGCTAGAGACCCCGCCGGGACTAGCGGGGTAGTATCGATATACAATGAGCAGTTCTTC.

This clonotype was counted at least ten times. The chain couples TRBV4-3 to TRBJ1-3; 9 bases are a match to TRBD1. The CDR3 totals 15 residues. The trim removed 4 bases at V and 4 bases at J, leaving 5 bases unmatched. Germline V gene sequence: CDR1 LGHNA, CDR2 YSLEER. CDR3 nucleotide sequence: TGCGCCAGCAGCCGAGACAGGGGGTCCGGAAACACCATATATTTT. Amino acids: CASSRDRGSGNTIYF.

Turning to this clonotype: The conserved final phenylalanine or tryptophan is absent from the CDR3, which likely points to a read error. This chain connects TRBV20-1 to TRBJ2-7; 11 bases fit TRBD1. V was pared by 0 bases and J by 1 base, with 8 bases of the junction left unmatched. The CDR3 length is 17 residues. CDR1 is DFQATT, CDR2 SNEGSKA, per germline (reference sequence). The CDR3 sequence: CSARDSGTGGRSYEQYL. The CDR3 coding sequence is TGCAGTGCTAGAGATTCGGGGACAGGGGGTAGGTCCTACGAGCAGTACTTA.